This T cell receptor beta chain is drawn from a study of blood T cell repertoires in COVID-19. Profiled with immunoSEQ multiplex PCR; TCRdb holds only in-frame clones, not every one. The data hold 50,000 or so clones, with roughly 90% observed a single time. V was trimmed by 0 bases and J by 0 bases, leaving 9 bases between them. The germline CDR1 and CDR2 sequences are MGHRA and YSYEKL. The CDR3 is 16 amino acids. The sample comprised peripheral blood. The receptor was derived from a human donor with active COVID-19. The donor label of this sample is uncertain. This sequence joins TRBV4-1 and TRBJ1-5; D is unclear. The chain's CDR3 is CASSQDLAGSNQPQHF. The CDR3, as DNA: TGCGCCAGCAGCCAAGACCTGGCAGGTAGCAATCAGCCCCAGCATTTT.